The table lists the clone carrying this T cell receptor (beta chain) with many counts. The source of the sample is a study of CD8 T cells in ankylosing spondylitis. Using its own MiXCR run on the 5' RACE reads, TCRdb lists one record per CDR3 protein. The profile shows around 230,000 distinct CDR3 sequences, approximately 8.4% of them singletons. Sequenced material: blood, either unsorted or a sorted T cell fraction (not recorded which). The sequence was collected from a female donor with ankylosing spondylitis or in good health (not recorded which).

The chain's CDR3 is CSVGLAGSYEQYF. CDR3 bases: TGCAGCGTTGGACTAGCTGGATCCTACGAGCAGTACTTC. This chain connects TRBV29-1 to TRBJ2-7; 7 positions agree with TRBD2. Unmatched junction bases numbered 4, after V lost 4 bases and J lost 1 base. The V gene's germline CDR1 is SQVTM and CDR2 ANQGSEA. CDR3 size: 13 residues.